The 17 T cell receptor beta chains below come from one sample, sequenced in a study of blood T cell repertoires in COVID-19. The method was immunoSEQ multiplex PCR; TCRdb's version includes in-frame clones alone and lacks a portion of them. The sample lists hundreds of thousands of clones, 70% to 85% occurring once. Sequenced material: PBMCs or T cells enriched from blood (not recorded which). These receptors were obtained from a woman aged 55-70 years who had recovered from COVID-19.

In this sample, this clone turned up once. This rearrangement joins TRBV20-1 to TRBJ1-2, with a weak D call TRBD1 (5 bases). There are 11 residues in the CDR3. The V end was cut by 5 bases, the J end by 4 bases, with 8 bases between. The germline CDR1 and CDR2 sequences are DFQATT and SNEGSKA (reference sequence). CDR3 nucleotide sequence: TGCAGTGCTTTTGACAGCTATGGCTACACCTTC. Translated, it gives CSAFDSYGYTF.

This clone was counted only a few times. This chain uses TRBV5-1 with TRBJ1-3; D possibly corresponds to TRBD1 (6 bases). With 5 bases removed from V and 3 bases from J, the gap between germline ends came to 12 bases. The CDR3 has 14 residues. CDR1 is SGHRS and CDR2 is YFSETQ in the germline V gene. CDR3 coding DNA: TGCGCCAGCAGTCCACAGGGCGGTGGAAACACCATATATTTT. Protein sequence: CASSPQGGGNTIYF.

In its sample, this clone was seen a few times. The rearrangement uses TRBV7-2 and TRBJ1-3, with 7 bases fitting TRBD1. Losses at the gene ends were 5 bases for V and 0 bases for J; bases not matched to a gene: 4. This CDR3 is built from 15 residues. Germline CDR1 SGHTA, CDR2 FQGNSA. The CDR3 bases are TGTGCCAGCAGCCGGGACAGAAGCTCTGGAAACACCATATATTTT. This encodes CASSRDRSSGNTIYF.

This chain uses TRBV7-2 with TRBJ2-7; unclear D gene. V was pared by 3 bases and J by 2 bases, with 17 bases between. The CDR3 consists of 16 residues. CDR1 is SGHTA, CDR2 FQGNSA, per germline. CDR3 coding DNA: TGTGCCAGCAGCTTCCGGTCCGGGTTGGATACCTACGAGCAGTACTTC. This gives the protein CASSFRSGLDTYEQYF.

This chain connects TRBV10-3 to TRBJ1-5; the D gene is possibly TRBD1 (5 bases). Germline V gene data show CDR1 as ENHRY and CDR2 as SYGVKD. V lost 4 bases to trimming and J lost 5 bases, with 12 bases between them. The CDR3 loop spans 14 amino acids. CDR3 amino acids: CAISGSSGDQPQHF. Written as DNA, the CDR3 is TGTGCCATCAGTGGTTCATCGGGGGATCAGCCCCAGCATTTT.

The chain recombines TRBV29-1 with TRBJ2-7; 14 bases agree with TRBD2. The V gene's germline CDR1 is SQVTM and CDR2 ANQGSEA. The CDR3 contains 13 residues. With 7 bases clipped from V and 4 bases from J, the junction kept 3 bases outside the gene matches. The CDR3 bases are TGCAGCGCCCGGACTAGCGGGGGGTACGAGCAGTACTTC. Protein sequence: CSARTSGGYEQYF.

This clone was counted a single time. Here the CDR3 reads CASSPRDRGPEAFF. Written as DNA, the CDR3 is TGTGCCAGCAGCCCCCGGGACAGGGGCCCTGAAGCTTTCTTT. This rearrangement joins TRBV7-9 to TRBJ1-1, with 10 bases matching TRBD1. This CDR3 contains 14 residues. Germline trimming cut 5 bases from V and 6 bases from J; bases unmatched to any gene: 6. Per germline, CDR1 SEHNR and CDR2 FQNEAQ (reference sequence).

This CDR3 is CASSPGGAHGYTF. DNA of the CDR3: TGTGCCAGCTCCCCGGGGGGGGCTCATGGCTACACCTTC. The chain links TRBV18 to TRBJ1-2, with D tentatively TRBD1 (6 bases). The V gene lost 6 bases and the J gene lost 6 bases, with 14 bases spanning the gap. Germline V gene sequence: CDR1 KGHSH, CDR2 LQKENI. CDR3 length: 13 amino acids.

This chain uses TRBV19 with TRBJ1-2; D is perhaps TRBD1 (6 bases). The CDR3 loop spans 15 amino acids. Per germline, CDR1 LNHDA and CDR2 SQIVND (reference sequence). V was trimmed by 6 bases and J by 2 bases, leaving 16 bases between them. CDR3 in amino acids: CASSPRGGPNYGYTF. CDR3 in DNA: TGTGCCAGTAGCCCACGGGGGGGCCCAAACTATGGCTACACCTTC.

The genes are TRBV19 and TRBJ2-1; 7 bases map to TRBD1. From germline, CDR1 is LNHDA and CDR2 SQIVND (reference sequence). V was clipped by 10 bases and J by 6 bases; unmatched bases: 18. CDR3 size: 16 residues. CDR3 region: CATLRMGTDPFNEQFF. The CDR3 nucleotides read TGTGCCACCTTAAGAATGGGGACAGACCCCTTCAATGAGCAGTTCTTC.

The rearrangement links TRBV2 to TRBJ2-4, with 9 nucleotides matching TRBD2. V trimming: 3 bases; J trimming: 7 bases; junction bases outside the gene matches: 4. The CDR3 contains 14 residues. In germline, CDR1 is SNHLY, CDR2 FYNNEI. In DNA form, the CDR3 reads TGTGCCAGCAGTGACGGTCTAGCGGGGAACATTCAGTACTTC. Translating gives CASSDGLAGNIQYF.

This chain links TRBV10-3 with TRBJ2-1; D is possibly TRBD2 (5 bases). The CDR3 runs to 12 residues. V was clipped by 3 bases and J by 6 bases, with 6 bases between them. From germline, CDR1 is ENHRY and CDR2 SYGVKD. CDR3 in DNA: TGTGCCATCAGTGAAGAGGGCAATGAGCAGTTCTTC. Residues: CAISEEGNEQFF.

This clone has only a few counts. V usage is TRBV5-6 and J usage is TRBJ1-4; TRBD1 matches 7 bases. Germline CDR1 and CDR2: SGHDT and YYEEEE. V was pared by 4 bases and J by 8 bases, with 11 bases of the junction left unmatched. The CDR3 sequence is 15 residues long. CDR3 sequence: CASSRDSLIGEKLFF. In nucleotides, the CDR3 is TGTGCCAGCAGCAGGGACAGCCTGATCGGGGAAAAACTGTTTTTT.

This clone has only a few counts. V gene TRBV9 combines with J gene TRBJ2-5; 7 bases match TRBD1. This CDR3 is 16 amino acids long. V shed 3 bases and J 5 bases; nucleotides not matched to a gene: 13. Germline assignment: CDR1 SGDLS and CDR2 YYNGEE. The CDR3 sequence is CASSAYGTAKAETQYF. In nucleotides, the CDR3 is TGTGCCAGCAGCGCCTACGGGACAGCCAAGGCGGAGACCCAGTACTTC.

The CDR3 region is CATSYRTGNNEKLFF. The CDR3 region has the DNA TGTGCCACCAGCTATAGGACAGGGAATAATGAAAAACTGTTTTTT. The chain uses TRBV15 and TRBJ1-4; 8 bases fit TRBD1. CDR1 is LNHNV and CDR2 is YYDKDF in the germline V gene (reference sequence). The V and J ends lost 5 bases and 4 bases, in that order; junction bases with no gene match: 6. CDR3 length: 15 amino acids.

The chain combines TRBV7-9 with TRBJ2-2, with D possibly being TRBD2 (6 bases). The CDR3 extends over 17 amino acids. Trimming left V 4 bases short and J 0 bases short, with 15 bases between. Germline CDR1 and CDR2: SEHNR and FQNEAQ (reference sequence). The CDR3 protein is CASSSPGVGPNTGELFF. The CDR3 nucleotides read TGTGCCAGCAGCTCTCCGGGGGTTGGGCCGAACACCGGGGAGCTGTTTTTT.

This clone was picked up one time. The CDR3 here is CASSDGTNGYTF. The CDR3 DNA reads TGTGCCAGCAGCGACGGTACGAATGGCTACACCTTC. The genes are TRBV9 and TRBJ1-2; D is undetermined. CDR1 is SGDLS, CDR2 YYNGEE, per germline. This CDR3 has 12 residues. V was shortened by 3 bases and J by 6 bases, with 9 bases between the two germline ends. The full variable domain, completed using reference TRBV9 and TRBJ1-2, is DSGVTQTPKHLITATGQRVTLRCSPRSGDLSVYWYQQSLDQGLQFLIQYYNGEERAKGNILERFSAQQFPDLHSELNLSSLELGDSALYFCASSDGTNGYTFGSGTRLTVV.